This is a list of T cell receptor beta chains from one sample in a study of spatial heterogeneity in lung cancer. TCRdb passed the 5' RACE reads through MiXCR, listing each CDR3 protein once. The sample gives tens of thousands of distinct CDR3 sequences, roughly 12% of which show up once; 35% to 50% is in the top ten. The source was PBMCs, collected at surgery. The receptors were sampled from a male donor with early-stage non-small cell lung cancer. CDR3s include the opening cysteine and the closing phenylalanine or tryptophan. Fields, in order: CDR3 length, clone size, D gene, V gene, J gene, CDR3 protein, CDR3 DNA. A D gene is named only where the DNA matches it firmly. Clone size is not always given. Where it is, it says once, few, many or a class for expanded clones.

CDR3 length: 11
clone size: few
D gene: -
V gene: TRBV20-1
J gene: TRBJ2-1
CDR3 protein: CSARSGYEQFF
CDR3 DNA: TGCAGTGCTAGATCAGGGTATGAGCAGTTCTTC

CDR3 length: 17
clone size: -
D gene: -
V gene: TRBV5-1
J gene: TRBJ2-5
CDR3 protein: CASSLRMGSGAEETQYF
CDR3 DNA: TGCGCCAGCAGCTTGAGGATGGGATCAGGGGCCGAGGAGACCCAGTACTTC

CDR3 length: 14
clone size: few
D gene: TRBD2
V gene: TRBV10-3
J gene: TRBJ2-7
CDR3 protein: CAISESTSPGEQYF
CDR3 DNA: TGTGCCATCAGTGAGTCGACTAGCCCCGGCGAGCAGTACTTC

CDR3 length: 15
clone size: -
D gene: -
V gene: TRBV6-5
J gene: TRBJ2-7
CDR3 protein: CASSYGRLATYEQYF
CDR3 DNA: TGTGCCAGCAGTTACGGTCGGCTAGCGACCTACGAGCAGTACTTC

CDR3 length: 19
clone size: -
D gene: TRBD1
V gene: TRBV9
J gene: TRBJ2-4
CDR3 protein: CASSVGSIGDSLTKNIQYF
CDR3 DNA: TGTGCCAGCAGCGTAGGGAGCATAGGGGACAGCCTGACCAAAAACATTCAGTACTTC

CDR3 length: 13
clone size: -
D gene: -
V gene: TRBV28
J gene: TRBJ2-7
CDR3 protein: CASSAGVPYEQYF
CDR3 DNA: TGTGCCAGCAGTGCCGGGGTCCCCTACGAGCAGTACTTC

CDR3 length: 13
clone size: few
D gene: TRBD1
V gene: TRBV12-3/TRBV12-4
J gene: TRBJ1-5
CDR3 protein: CATRQGLNQPQHF
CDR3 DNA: TGTGCCACCCGACAGGGGCTTAATCAGCCCCAGCATTTT

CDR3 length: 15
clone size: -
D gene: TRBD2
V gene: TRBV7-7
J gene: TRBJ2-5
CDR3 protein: CASSLQSGDQETQYF
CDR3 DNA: TGTGCTAGCAGCTTACAAAGCGGGGACCAAGAGACCCAGTACTTC

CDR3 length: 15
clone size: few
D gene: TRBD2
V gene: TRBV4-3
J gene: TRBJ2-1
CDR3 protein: CASSRGLAGPNEQFF
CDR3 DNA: TGCGCCAGCAGCCGCGGACTAGCGGGGCCCAATGAGCAGTTCTTC

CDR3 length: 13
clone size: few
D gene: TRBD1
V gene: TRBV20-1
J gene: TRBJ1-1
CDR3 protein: CSAQQGAVTEAFF
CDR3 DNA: TGCAGTGCGCAACAGGGGGCGGTGACTGAAGCTTTCTTT

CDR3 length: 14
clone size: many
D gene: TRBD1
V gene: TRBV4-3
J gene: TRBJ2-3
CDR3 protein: CASSQGQGRDTQYF
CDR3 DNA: TGCGCCAGCAGCCAAGGACAGGGAAGAGATACGCAGTATTTT

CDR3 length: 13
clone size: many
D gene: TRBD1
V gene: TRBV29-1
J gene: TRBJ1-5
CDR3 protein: CSVGDRGNQPQHF
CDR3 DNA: TGCAGCGTCGGGGACAGAGGCAATCAGCCCCAGCATTTT

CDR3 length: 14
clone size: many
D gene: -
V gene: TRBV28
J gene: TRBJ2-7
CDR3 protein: CASTSTAGVYEQYF
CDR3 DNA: TGTGCCAGCACCTCGACGGCAGGTGTCTACGAGCAGTACTTC

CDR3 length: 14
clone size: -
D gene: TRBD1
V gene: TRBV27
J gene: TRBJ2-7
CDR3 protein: CASSLADRGYEQYF
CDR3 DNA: TGTGCCAGCAGTTTGGCGGACAGGGGGTACGAGCAGTACTTC

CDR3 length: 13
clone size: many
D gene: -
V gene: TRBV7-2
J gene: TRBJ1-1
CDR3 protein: CASSFGLNTEAFF
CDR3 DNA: TGTGCCAGCAGCTTCGGACTAAACACTGAAGCTTTCTTT

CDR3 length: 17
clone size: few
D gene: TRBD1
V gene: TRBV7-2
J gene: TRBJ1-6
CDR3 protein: CASSLAGGSSYNSPLHF
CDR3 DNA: TGTGCCAGCAGCTTGGCAGGGGGCAGCTCCTATAATTCACCCCTCCACTTT

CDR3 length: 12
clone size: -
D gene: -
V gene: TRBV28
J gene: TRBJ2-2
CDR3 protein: CAATVYTGELFF
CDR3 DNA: TGTGCAGCTACAGTTTATACCGGGGAGCTGTTTTTT

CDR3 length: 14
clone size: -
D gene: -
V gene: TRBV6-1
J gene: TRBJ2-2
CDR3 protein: CASSDQGGTGELFF
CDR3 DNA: TGTGCCAGCAGTGACCAGGGTGGCACCGGGGAGCTGTTTTTT

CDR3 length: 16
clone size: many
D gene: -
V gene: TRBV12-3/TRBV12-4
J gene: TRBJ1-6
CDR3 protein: CASSLGAGTSNSPLHF
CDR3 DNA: TGTGCCAGCTCCCTGGGGGCAGGGACGAGTAATTCACCCCTCCACTTT

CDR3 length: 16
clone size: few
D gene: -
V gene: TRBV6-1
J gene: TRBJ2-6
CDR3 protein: CASSEAGGAGANVLTF
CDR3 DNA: TGTGCCAGCAGTGAAGCAGGAGGGGCTGGGGCCAACGTCCTGACTTTC

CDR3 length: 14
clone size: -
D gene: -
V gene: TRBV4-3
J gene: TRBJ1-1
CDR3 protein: CASSHLQANTEAFF
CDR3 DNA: TGCGCCAGCAGCCACCTACAGGCGAACACTGAAGCTTTCTTT

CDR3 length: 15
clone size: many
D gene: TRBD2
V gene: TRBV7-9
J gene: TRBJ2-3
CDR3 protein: CASSRTSGGPDTQYF
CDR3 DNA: TGTGCCAGCAGCCGGACTAGCGGGGGGCCAGATACGCAGTATTTT